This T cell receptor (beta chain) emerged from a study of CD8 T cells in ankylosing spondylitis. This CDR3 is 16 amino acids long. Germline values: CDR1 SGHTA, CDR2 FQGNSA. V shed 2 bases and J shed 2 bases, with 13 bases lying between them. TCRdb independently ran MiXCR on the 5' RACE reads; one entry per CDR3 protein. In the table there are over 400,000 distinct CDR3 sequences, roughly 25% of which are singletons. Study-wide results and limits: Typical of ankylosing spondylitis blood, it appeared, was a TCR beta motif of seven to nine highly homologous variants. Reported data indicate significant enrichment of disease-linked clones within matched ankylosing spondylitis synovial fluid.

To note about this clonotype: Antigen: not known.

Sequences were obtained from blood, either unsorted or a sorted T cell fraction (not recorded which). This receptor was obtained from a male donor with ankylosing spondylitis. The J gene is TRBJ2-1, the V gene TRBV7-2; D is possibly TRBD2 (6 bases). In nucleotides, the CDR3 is TGTGCCAGCAGCTTAAACGCGGCGGGAACCTACAATGAGCAGTTCTTC. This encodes CASSLNAAGTYNEQFF.